This TCR beta chain emerged from a study of T cell changes during pregnancy in multiple sclerosis. CDR1 is SEHNR, CDR2 FQNEAQ, per germline (reference sequence). The CDR3 contains 16 residues. J gave up 2 bases and V 5 bases, and 5 bases lay outside the gene matches. The table came from immunoSEQ multiplex PCR; TCRdb's copy has only in-frame clones and leaves some out. The sample has roughly 110,000 clones; less than 95% are singletons. This sequence was found in a female donor with multiple sclerosis, enrolled in a pregnancy study. This rearrangement joins TRBV7-9 to TRBJ2-1, with 11 bases lining up with TRBD2. Material: peripheral blood, obtained before pregnancy. CDR3 region: CASSILSGRAYNEQFF. CDR3 nucleotides: TGTGCCAGCAGCATACTTAGCGGGAGGGCCTACAATGAGCAGTTCTTC. Full variable domain (outside the CDR3, taken from reference TRBV7-9 and TRBJ2-1): DTGVSQNPRHKITKRGQNVTFRCDPISEHNRLYWYRQTLGQGPEFLTYFQNEAQLEKSRLLSDRFSAERPKGSFSTLEIQRTEQGDSAMYLCASSILSGRAYNEQFFGPGTRLTVL.